Listed below are T cell receptor beta chains from one sample, sequenced in a study of blood T cell repertoires in COVID-19. This table comes from immunoSEQ multiplex PCR, and its TCRdb copy is limited to in-frame clones, with some not included. The profile covers roughly 42,000 clones, with approximately 90% appearing a single time and 3% to 4% taken by the ten largest. Specimen: peripheral blood. All receptors derive from a human donor in a cohort sampled during active COVID-19. The CDR3 runs from the conserved cysteine through the conserved F or W. The order of the fields is D gene, V gene, clone size, J gene, CDR3 DNA, CDR3 protein. D genes are given only for firm matches. Expanded clones get a size class; other rows say once, few or many, or leave the size out.

d_gene: -
v_gene: TRBV19
abundance: -
j_gene: TRBJ2-4
CDR3nt: TGTGCCAGTAGTGCCCGGGGCATTCAGTACTTC
CDR3aa: CASSARGIQYF

d_gene: -
v_gene: TRBV28
abundance: -
j_gene: TRBJ2-1
CDR3nt: TGTGCCAGCAGCCCCCTCGGTAGCTCCTACAATGAGCAGTTCTTC
CDR3aa: CASSPLGSSYNEQFF

d_gene: -
v_gene: TRBV5-1
abundance: -
j_gene: TRBJ1-6
CDR3nt: TGCGCCAGCAGCCGCCAGGGTCAATATAATTCACCCCTCCACTTT
CDR3aa: CASSRQGQYNSPLHF

d_gene: TRBD2
v_gene: TRBV6-4
abundance: -
j_gene: TRBJ2-1
CDR3nt: TGTGCCAGCAGCACCGCCGGGACTAGCGACTACAATGAGCAGTTCTTC
CDR3aa: CASSTAGTSDYNEQFF

d_gene: TRBD2
v_gene: TRBV14
abundance: -
j_gene: TRBJ2-1
CDR3nt: TGTGCCAGCAGCCGCTTTGGGGAGGGGATGAATGAGCAGTTCTTC
CDR3aa: CASSRFGEGMNEQFF

d_gene: -
v_gene: TRBV28
abundance: -
j_gene: TRBJ2-4
CDR3nt: TGTGCCAGCAGTTCGCGGGGAGGCAAAAACATTCAGTACTTC
CDR3aa: CASSSRGGKNIQYF

d_gene: TRBD2
v_gene: TRBV6-4
abundance: -
j_gene: TRBJ2-1
CDR3nt: TGTGCCAGCAGTGAAGGACTAGCGGGAGATGAGCAGTTCTTC
CDR3aa: CASSEGLAGDEQFF

d_gene: -
v_gene: TRBV20-1
abundance: -
j_gene: TRBJ2-7
CDR3nt: TGCAGTGCTAGCGTCCACGAGCAGTACTTC
CDR3aa: CSASVHEQYF

d_gene: TRBD1
v_gene: TRBV19
abundance: -
j_gene: TRBJ1-2
CDR3nt: TGTGCCACCGCGGACAGGGACTATGGCTACACCTTC
CDR3aa: CATADRDYGYTF

d_gene: TRBD2
v_gene: TRBV5-4
abundance: once
j_gene: TRBJ2-3
CDR3nt: TGTGCCAGCAGCTTGCTTGTAAGCGGGGGTGGGAGAGATACGCAGTATTTT
CDR3aa: CASSLLVSGGGRDTQYF

d_gene: -
v_gene: TRBV6-5
abundance: -
j_gene: TRBJ1-5
CDR3nt: TGTGCCAGCAGTTACGCAGGGCGCAATCAGCCCCAGCATTTT
CDR3aa: CASSYAGRNQPQHF

d_gene: -
v_gene: TRBV5-5
abundance: -
j_gene: TRBJ2-1
CDR3nt: TGTGCCAGCAGACCCCCGGGACAAGAATTTTACAATGAGCAGTTCTTC
CDR3aa: CASRPPGQEFYNEQFF

d_gene: TRBD1
v_gene: TRBV11-1
abundance: -
j_gene: TRBJ2-5
CDR3nt: TGTGCCAGCAGCTCGGGACAGGCCGAGACCCAGTACTTC
CDR3aa: CASSSGQAETQYF

d_gene: -
v_gene: TRBV28
abundance: once
j_gene: TRBJ2-1
CDR3nt: TGTGCCAGCAGTTCTCCAGGGGACCTCTACAATGAGCAGTTCTTC
CDR3aa: CASSSPGDLYNEQFF

d_gene: -
v_gene: TRBV10-3
abundance: -
j_gene: TRBJ1-2
CDR3nt: TGTGCCATCGGCGGGGACCTCTATGGCTACACCTTC
CDR3aa: CAIGGDLYGYTF

d_gene: -
v_gene: TRBV7-2
abundance: -
j_gene: TRBJ2-7
CDR3nt: TGTGCCAGCAGCTTAGCCCCCCCAGACTACGAGCAGTACTTC
CDR3aa: CASSLAPPDYEQYF

d_gene: TRBD2
v_gene: TRBV3-1/TRBV3-2
abundance: -
j_gene: TRBJ2-5
CDR3nt: TGTGCCAGCAGTCGGAGCGGGGGAGATGAGACCCAGTACTTC
CDR3aa: CASSRSGGDETQYF

d_gene: -
v_gene: TRBV5-1
abundance: -
j_gene: TRBJ1-4
CDR3nt: TGCGCCAGCAGGCCCGACAGGACTAATGAAAAACTGTTTTTT
CDR3aa: CASRPDRTNEKLFF

d_gene: -
v_gene: TRBV27
abundance: -
j_gene: TRBJ1-2
CDR3nt: TGTGCCAGCAGTTTCCTACAGAGTAACTATGGCTACACCTTC
CDR3aa: CASSFLQSNYGYTF

d_gene: TRBD2
v_gene: TRBV10-2
abundance: -
j_gene: TRBJ2-3
CDR3nt: TGCGCCAGCAGTCAAGGACTAGTCGTCAGAGATACGCAGTATTTT
CDR3aa: CASSQGLVVRDTQYF

d_gene: -
v_gene: TRBV10-3
abundance: -
j_gene: TRBJ2-7
CDR3nt: TGTGCCATCAGTGACCTTCGAGGAGGGCCAACCTACGAGCAGTACTTC
CDR3aa: CAISDLRGGPTYEQYF

d_gene: TRBD1
v_gene: TRBV6-5
abundance: once
j_gene: TRBJ1-2
CDR3nt: TGTGCCAGCAGGGGGACAGGGGCTGGCTACACCTTC
CDR3aa: CASRGTGAGYTF

d_gene: -
v_gene: TRBV5-1
abundance: -
j_gene: TRBJ2-7
CDR3nt: TGCGCCAGCAGCTTGTCGGGGGCCTACGAGCAGTACTTC
CDR3aa: CASSLSGAYEQYF

d_gene: -
v_gene: TRBV9
abundance: -
j_gene: TRBJ2-7
CDR3nt: TGTGCCAGCAGCGTAGGGTGGGAGAAACTTAGCGAGCAGTACTTC
CDR3aa: CASSVGWEKLSEQYF

d_gene: TRBD1
v_gene: TRBV10-1
abundance: -
j_gene: TRBJ1-1
CDR3nt: TGCGCCAGCAGAGGACAGGGGCGGTCGAAGAACACTGAAGCTTTCTTT
CDR3aa: CASRGQGRSKNTEAFF

d_gene: -
v_gene: TRBV7-9
abundance: -
j_gene: TRBJ1-3
CDR3nt: TGTGCCAGCAGCTTAGACGACAGCTCTGGAAACACCATATATTTT
CDR3aa: CASSLDDSSGNTIYF

d_gene: TRBD2
v_gene: TRBV2
abundance: -
j_gene: TRBJ2-3
CDR3nt: TGTGCCAGCAGTGAAGGCGGGGGGAGGGCAGATACGCAGTATTTT
CDR3aa: CASSEGGGRADTQYF

d_gene: TRBD2
v_gene: TRBV3-1/TRBV3-2
abundance: -
j_gene: TRBJ2-7
CDR3nt: TGTGCCAGCAGCCCGAGGACTAGCGGGAGGGCCCGGGGCGACGAGCAGTACTTC
CDR3aa: CASSPRTSGRARGDEQYF

d_gene: -
v_gene: TRBV29-1
abundance: -
j_gene: TRBJ2-7
CDR3nt: TGCAGCGTTGAGGACTCGGGCTACGAGCAGTACTTC
CDR3aa: CSVEDSGYEQYF

d_gene: TRBD1
v_gene: TRBV18
abundance: -
j_gene: TRBJ1-1
CDR3nt: TGTGCCAGCTCACCGGACTTGCGACAGGGTGGAGCTTTCTTT
CDR3aa: CASSPDLRQGGAFF

d_gene: -
v_gene: TRBV4-2
abundance: -
j_gene: TRBJ2-1
CDR3nt: TGTGCCAGCAGCCAAGATCCCGTCCGGAGCAATGAGCAGTTCTTC
CDR3aa: CASSQDPVRSNEQFF

d_gene: TRBD2
v_gene: TRBV7-2
abundance: once
j_gene: TRBJ2-4
CDR3nt: TGTGCCAGCAGCCTCTATCTAGCGGGAGGTGCCAAAAACATTCAGTACTTC
CDR3aa: CASSLYLAGGAKNIQYF